This T cell receptor (beta chain) came from a study of cytomegalovirus exposure and HLA in healthy donors. In the study overall: Among the 300 to 450 genotyped donors, 65% to 85% were placed in the Caucasian-associated ancestry cluster. Study observations and caveats: The study put 150 or so TCR beta chains on its list as cytomegalovirus-associated. The study carried out a later analysis of TCR beta sequences. It associated around 17,000 of them with specific HLA alleles at a false discovery rate of 0.05. DRB1 showed the most TCR associations and HLA-C the fewest in a later analysis, as rates varied by HLA locus.

Germline V lookup: CDR1 SGDLS, CDR2 YYNGEE. V dropped 3 bases and J dropped 0; count of bases not matched to a gene: 2. The CDR3 is 15 residues long. The PCR employed 60 Vbeta primers together with 13 Jbeta primers. Using immunoSEQ multiplex PCR, the repertoire was profiled, and TCRdb retains in-frame clones only, with some absent. The data hold about 190,000 clones, with around 84% observed a single time. As regards this clone: Its antigen is not known.

Sequencing was done on a sample of PBMCs. J is TRBJ2-3 and V is TRBV9; TRBD2 agrees at 9 bases. The TCR sequence derives from a woman aged 45-59 years in good health and CMV-seropositive. The CDR3 reads CASSGAGGSTDTQYF. The CDR3, as DNA: TGTGCCAGCAGCGGTGCGGGGGGGAGCACAGATACGCAGTATTTT.